This TCR beta chain was profiled in a study of identical twins. Germline assignment: CDR1 SGHTA and CDR2 FQGNSA. V was cut by 5 bases and J by 6 bases, with 19 bases left in between. This CDR3 comprises 15 residues. TCRdb re-called the 5' RACE reads through MiXCR, storing one row per CDR3 protein. The sample yields nearly 650,000 distinct CDR3 sequences, just over 7% seen once. This sample also belongs to another study, concerning yellow fever vaccine responses in identical twins.

The receptor was derived from a woman between 18 and 29 years old in good health. The sequencing sample was made of PBMCs. The chain is built from TRBV7-2 and TRBJ2-5; D is unclear. The CDR3 protein is CASSARTLMIKTQYF. CDR3 coding DNA: TGTGCCAGCAGCGCCCGGACCCTCATGATCAAGACCCAGTACTTC. Based on the CDR3 plus reference TRBV7-2 and TRBJ2-5, the full variable domain is GAGVSQSPSNKVTEKGKDVELRCDPISGHTALYWYRQSLGQGLEFLIYFQGNSAPDKSGLPSDRFSAERTGGSVSTLTIQRTQQEDSAVYLCASSARTLMIKTQYFGPGTRLLVL.